One and the same sample provided the 25 T cell receptor beta chains below, sequenced in a study of T cells after yellow fever vaccination. MiXCR, run by TCRdb on the 5' RACE reads, gives a single entry per CDR3 protein. Of 450,000 to 650,000 distinct CDR3 sequences listed, about 14% are singletons. This specimen was PBMCs, taken on the day of the yellow fever booster vaccination. These TCRs come from a man aged 30 to 45 who received the YFV17D yellow fever vaccine.

This clonotype came up many times. This chain links TRBV7-2 with TRBJ1-4, with D tentatively TRBD1 (5 bases). CDR1 and CDR2 from the germline V gene are SGHTA and FQGNSA. The CDR3 is made up of 12 amino acids. With 6 bases removed from V and 11 bases from J, the gap between germline ends came to 13 bases. For the CDR3, the DNA is TGTGCCAGCAGGGGAGGGGCGCCGAAACTGTTTTTT. This translates into CASRGGAPKLFF. The variable domain in full, completed from reference TRBV7-2 and TRBJ1-4, reads GAGVSQSPSNKVTEKGKDVELRCDPISGHTALYWYRQSLGQGLEFLIYFQGNSAPDKSGLPSDRFSAERTGGSVSTLTIQRTQQEDSAVYLCASRGGAPKLFFGSGTQLSVL.

This clonotype came up a few times. The chain links TRBV12-3 or TRBV12-4 to TRBJ1-1; 7 nucleotides match TRBD1. The CDR3 covers 17 residues. Unmatched junction bases numbered 13, after V lost 6 bases and J lost 0 bases. The CDR3 DNA follows: TGTGCCAGCAGCCTATCCGGGGACAGCGTGATGAACACTGAAGCTTTCTTT. The encoded protein is CASSLSGDSVMNTEAFF.

CDR3 protein: CATSRAGTQVHEQYF. The CDR3, as DNA: TGTGCCACCAGCAGAGCTGGGACACAGGTCCACGAGCAGTACTTC. J is TRBJ2-7 and V is TRBV15; the D gene is possibly TRBD1 (6 bases). The CDR3 is 15 residues long. V was shortened by 1 base and J by 5 bases, with 15 bases between the two germline ends. Germline V lookup: CDR1 LNHNV, CDR2 YYDKDF (reference sequence).

The chain is built from TRBV10-3 and TRBJ1-6; D is ambiguous. The CDR3 is made up of 15 amino acids. Trimming pared 2 bases from V and 6 bases from J, leaving 11 bases between. Germline V gene lookup returns CDR1 ENHRY and CDR2 SYGVKD. CDR3 sequence: CAISEGRHSNSPLHF. The CDR3 nucleotides read TGTGCCATCAGTGAGGGCAGGCATTCTAATTCACCCCTCCACTTT.

The rearrangement uses TRBV7-9 and TRBJ2-5; TRBD1 matches 9 bases. This CDR3 has 16 residues. Germline lookup yields CDR1 SEHNR and CDR2 FQNEAQ (reference sequence). The J segment lost 5 bases and the V segment lost 2 bases, leaving 9 bases of the junction unmatched. This chain's CDR3 is CASSLQDRGRQETQYF. The CDR3 nucleotides read TGTGCCAGCAGCTTACAGGACAGGGGTCGGCAGGAGACCCAGTACTTC. Complete variable domain (other parts from reference TRBV7-9 and TRBJ2-5): DTGVSQNPRHKITKRGQNVTFRCDPISEHNRLYWYRQTLGQGPEFLTYFQNEAQLEKSRLLSDRFSAERPKGSFSTLEIQRTEQGDSAMYLCASSLQDRGRQETQYFGPGTRLLVL.

In this sample, this clonotype turned up many times. The rearrangement links TRBV7-2 to TRBJ2-1; no definite D call. There are 11 residues in the CDR3. The V end was cut by 8 bases, the J end by 8 bases, with 10 bases between. CDR1 and CDR2 (germline): SGHTA, FQGNSA. The CDR3 region has the DNA TGTGCCAGCGTGAGGCCCGATGAGCAGTTCTTC. The encoded protein is CASVRPDEQFF. The full variable domain, its missing parts supplied by reference TRBV7-2 and TRBJ2-1, is GAGVSQSPSNKVTEKGKDVELRCDPISGHTALYWYRQSLGQGLEFLIYFQGNSAPDKSGLPSDRFSAERTGGSVSTLTIQRTQQEDSAVYLCASVRPDEQFFGPGTRLTVL.

The chain joins TRBV7-2 to TRBJ2-7, with TRBD1 matching over 7 bases. Germline CDR1 reads SGHTA; CDR2 reads FQGNSA. The CDR3 contains 14 residues. V gave up 4 bases and J gave up 3 bases; unmatched junction bases: 6. The CDR3 sequence is CASSSGTAFYEQYF. The CDR3 DNA follows: TGTGCCAGCAGCTCGGGGACAGCCTTCTACGAGCAGTACTTC.

This rearrangement joins TRBV5-1 to TRBJ1-2; D is possibly TRBD1 (5 bases). CDR3 size: 15 residues. Trimming took 4 bases from V and 0 from J, leaving 13 bases between them. Germline CDR1 is SGHRS and CDR2 is YFSETQ. The CDR3, as DNA: TGCGCCAGCAGCCCTGGGACGGAAGCTAACTATGGCTACACCTTC. Its translation is CASSPGTEANYGYTF.

A few counts support this clonotype. The chain recombines TRBV11-2 with TRBJ2-7; D possibly corresponds to TRBD2 (5 bases). The CDR3 runs to 18 residues. The V end lost 2 bases, the J end lost 2 bases, and 22 bases lay between the germline ends. CDR1 SGHAT and CDR2 FQNNGV come from the germline V gene. Written as DNA, the CDR3 is TGTGCCAGCAGCTTAAAGTCCGCAGCGGCTGGGTTTACCTACGAGCAGTACTTC. This gives the protein CASSLKSAAAGFTYEQYF. Supplemented by reference TRBV11-2 and TRBJ2-7, the full variable domain reads EAGVAQSPRYKIIEKRQSVAFWCNPISGHATLYWYQQILGQGPKLLIQFQNNGVVDDSQLPKDRFSAERLKGVDSTLKIQPAKLEDSAVYLCASSLKSAAAGFTYEQYFGPGTRLTVT.

The chain joins TRBV19 to TRBJ2-5; D is possibly TRBD1 (5 bases). The V end was cut by 6 bases, the J end by 4 bases, with 15 bases between. Looked up from germline, CDR1 is LNHDA and CDR2 is SQIVND (reference sequence). The CDR3 runs 14 residues. CDR3 residues: CASRLGAKGETQYF. For the CDR3, the DNA is TGTGCCAGTAGGTTAGGGGCTAAAGGAGAGACCCAGTACTTC.

This clonotype appeared a few times. The genes are TRBV7-9 and TRBJ2-7; a weak D match, TRBD2 (6 bases). CDR3 length: 15 residues. Deletions cut 7 bases from V and 5 bases from J, with 21 bases between. CDR1 and CDR2 (germline): SEHNR, FQNEAQ (reference sequence). As DNA, the CDR3 is TGTGCCAGCAACCGGGGCGCCGGGGGACTTCACGAGCAGTACTTC. It translates to CASNRGAGGLHEQYF.

This sequence joins TRBV30 and TRBJ1-1, with unresolved D. The germline CDR1 and CDR2 sequences are GTSNPN and SVGIG (reference sequence). With 2 bases removed from V and 6 bases from J, the gap between germline ends came to 10 bases. The CDR3 totals 12 residues. The CDR3 bases are TGTGCCTGGAGTTCTTTATTCTCTGAAGCTTTCTTT. Its translation: CAWSSLFSEAFF.

This clonotype was observed a handful of times. The chain links TRBV12-3 or TRBV12-4 to TRBJ1-1; 9 bases are a match to TRBD1. V lost 6 bases to trimming and J lost 5 bases; unmatched junction nucleotides: 7. The CDR3 runs to 14 residues. The CDR3 loop is CASRRTGVRTEAFF. DNA of the CDR3: TGTGCCAGCAGGAGGACAGGGGTTCGGACTGAAGCTTTCTTT.

This clonotype was counted only a few times. DNA for the CDR3: TGTGCCAGCAGCCCGAGCGGGACAGGGGATCTTTACGAGCAGTACTTC. This codes for CASSPSGTGDLYEQYF. The gene calls are TRBV7-2 and TRBJ2-7; 10 bases line up with TRBD1. The germline gives CDR1 SGHTA, CDR2 FQGNSA. The CDR3 loop spans 16 amino acids. V shed 5 bases, J shed 4 bases, and the junction held 11 bases outside the gene matches.

This clonotype showed up many times. The chain carries TRBV7-2 and TRBJ2-7; D not resolved. The CDR3 is 14 residues long. Trimming cost V 2 bases and J 1 base, with 9 bases left between them. From germline, CDR1 is SGHTA and CDR2 FQGNSA. The CDR3 here is CASSLTASSYEQYF. CDR3 DNA: TGTGCCAGCAGCTTAACTGCTTCATCCTACGAGCAGTACTTC.

As for this clonotype: The CDR3 end shows no conserved phenylalanine or tryptophan, and so a read error is likely. The chain recombines TRBV6-5 with TRBJ2-2, with D perhaps TRBD2 (5 bases). This CDR3 comprises 14 residues. Per the germline V gene, CDR1 is MNHEY and CDR2 is SVGAGI. Trimming took 2 bases from V and 3 from J, leaving 7 bases between them. CDR3 DNA sequence: TGTGCCAGCAGTTACGGACTGCACACCGGGGAGCTGTTTTTA. It encodes CASSYGLHTGELFL.

There are many counts of this clonotype. The chain combines TRBV7-8 with TRBJ2-5; tentatively, D is TRBD2 (6 bases). CDR1 and CDR2 (germline): SGHVS, FQNEAQ. V was cut by 6 bases and J by 7 bases, with 12 bases left in between. CDR3 length: 12 amino acids. The CDR3, as DNA: TGTGCCAGCAGGCCTGCCGGGGGGACCCAGTACTTC. It codes for CASRPAGGTQYF.

The DNA of the CDR3 is TGTGCCAGCAGTTGGACGGGAATTGAGCAGTTCTTC. Protein sequence: CASSWTGIEQFF. The gene calls are TRBV7-9 and TRBJ2-1; D perhaps matches TRBD2 (5 bases). This CDR3 has 12 amino acids. The V gene lost 6 bases and the J gene lost 9 bases, with 12 bases spanning the gap. Per germline, CDR1 SEHNR and CDR2 FQNEAQ (reference sequence).

The V call is TRBV12-3 or TRBV12-4, the J call TRBJ2-7; D may match TRBD1 or TRBD2 (5 bases each). The CDR3 length is 14 residues. The ends were cut back, 7 bases at V and 3 bases at J, with 16 bases in the middle. The CDR3, as DNA: TGTGCCAGCACCCCGGGGAAGGGGTTCTACGAGCAGTACTTC. Residues: CASTPGKGFYEQYF.

This chain connects TRBV6-1 to TRBJ1-3; D unresolved. Germline V lookup: CDR1 MNHNS, CDR2 SASEGT. Trimming removed 2 bases from V and 3 bases from J, with 11 bases in between. The CDR3 has 15 amino acids. In nucleotides, the CDR3 is TGTGCCAGCAGTGAATTGACATCGTTTGGAAACACCATATATTTT. Translating gives CASSELTSFGNTIYF.

This clonotype was recorded a few times. The genes are TRBV2 and TRBJ2-2; D is undetermined. Germline V lookup: CDR1 SNHLY, CDR2 FYNNEI. The CDR3 covers 15 residues. V was trimmed by 4 bases and J by 6 bases, leaving 15 bases between them. CDR3 sequence reads: CASSARSPGPGELFF. In nucleotides, the CDR3 is TGTGCCAGCAGTGCCAGGAGCCCCGGTCCCGGGGAGCTGTTTTTT.

This clonotype was seen a few times. J is TRBJ2-1 and V is TRBV20-1, with D possibly matching TRBD1 (6 bases). V shed 3 bases and J shed 2 bases, with 8 bases lying between them. The CDR3 sequence is 13 residues long. Germline values: CDR1 DFQATT, CDR2 SNEGSKA (reference sequence). As DNA, the CDR3 is TGCAGTGCTAGCAGGGGACCCTACAATGAGCAGTTCTTC. Protein sequence: CSASRGPYNEQFF.

V gene TRBV23-1 combines with J gene TRBJ1-1; 7 bases map to TRBD1. TRBV23-1 is sorted into the ORF group, with uncertain function. With V trimmed by 4 bases and J by 3 bases, 8 bases remained unmatched. CDR3 length: 15 residues. The chain's CDR3 is CASSPLRDRHTEAFF. The CDR3 DNA reads TGCGCCAGCAGTCCGCTACGGGACAGACACACTGAAGCTTTCTTT.

The chain carries TRBV4-2 and TRBJ2-3; the D is unclear. CDR3 length: 14 amino acids. The germline V gene encodes CDR1 LGHNA and CDR2 YNFKEQ. Trimming took 1 base from V and 2 from J, leaving 7 bases between them. CDR3 region: CASSQGVHTDTQYF. CDR3 nucleotides: TGTGCCAGCAGCCAAGGCGTCCACACAGATACGCAGTATTTT.

The sample holds one count of this clonotype. This rearrangement joins TRBV5-4 to TRBJ2-7, with D perhaps TRBD1 or TRBD2 (5 bases each). The germline V gene has CDR1 SGHNT and CDR2 YYREEE (reference sequence). This CDR3 has 14 residues. Trimming pared 4 bases from V and 4 bases from J, leaving 15 bases between. The CDR3 sequence is CASSAGTPLYEQYF. Written as DNA, the CDR3 is TGTGCCAGCAGCGCCGGGACCCCACTTTACGAGCAGTACTTC. Supplemented by reference TRBV5-4 and TRBJ2-7, the full variable domain reads ETGVTQSPTHLIKTRGQQVTLRCSSQSGHNTVSWYQQALGQGPQFIFQYYREEENGRGNFPPRFSGLQFPNYSSELNVNALELDDSALYLCASSAGTPLYEQYFGPGTRLTVT.